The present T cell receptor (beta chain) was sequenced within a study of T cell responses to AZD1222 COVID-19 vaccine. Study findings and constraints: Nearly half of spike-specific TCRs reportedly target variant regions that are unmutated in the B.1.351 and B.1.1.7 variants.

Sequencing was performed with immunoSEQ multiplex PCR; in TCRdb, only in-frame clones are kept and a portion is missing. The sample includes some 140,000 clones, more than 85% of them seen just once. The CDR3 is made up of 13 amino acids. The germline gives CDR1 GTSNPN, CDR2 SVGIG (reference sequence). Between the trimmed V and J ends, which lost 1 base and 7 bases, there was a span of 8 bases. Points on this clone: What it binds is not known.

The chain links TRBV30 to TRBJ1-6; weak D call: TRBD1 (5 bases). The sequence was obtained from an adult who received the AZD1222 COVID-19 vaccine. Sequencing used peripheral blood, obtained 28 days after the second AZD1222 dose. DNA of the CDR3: TGTGCCTGGAGTGGGTGGGGGAATTCACCCCTCCACTTT. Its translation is CAWSGWGNSPLHF.